In this sample, the clone carrying this TCR beta chain turned up once. PCR was performed using 60 Vbeta and 13 Jbeta primers. Profiling relied on immunoSEQ multiplex PCR, and the TCRdb table lists in-frame clones only, not all of them. The sample lists 110,000 or so clones; 67% were seen once. The data originate from a study of cytomegalovirus exposure and HLA in healthy donors. The CDR3 has 13 residues. The germline gives CDR1 SQVTM, CDR2 ANQGSEA. J lost 3 bases, V lost 7 bases, and 5 bases had no gene match. The receptor's source is a young man in good health and CMV-seropositive. The chain uses TRBV29-1 and TRBJ1-2; 10 bases are shared with TRBD1. The specimen sequenced was PBMCs. The DNA of the CDR3 is TGCAGCGCCATGACAGGGGGCGACTATGGCTACACCTTC. It is translated as CSAMTGGDYGYTF.